This is a list of T cell receptor beta chains from one sample in a study of blood T cell repertoires in COVID-19. Libraries were prepared by immunoSEQ multiplex PCR; TCRdb keeps only in-frame clonotypes and omits some of them. The table lists hundreds of thousands of clones, more than 85% of them singletons. Input material: peripheral blood. Every receptor here comes from a man aged 70-80 years with acute or convalescent COVID-19. Each CDR3 is given with its conserved first and last residue.

CASSLRQGNQPQHF	TRBV7-2	TRBJ1-5
CASSLLTQGEVEQYF	TRBV5-1	TRBJ2-7
CAWKRSNTEAFF	TRBV30	TRBJ1-1
CASSLGGGGYEQYF	TRBV5-4	TRBJ2-7
CASSLEVRVRRTGELFF	TRBV7-9	TRBJ2-2
CASSSYEGQGYEQYF	TRBV11-1	TRBJ2-7
CSASKGTGFTGELFF	TRBV20-1	TRBJ2-2
CASSSSGGVGNSPLHF	TRBV27	TRBJ1-6
CASSLDTPRSGELFF	TRBV7-9	TRBJ2-2
CASSPRGFVNTIYF	TRBV2	TRBJ1-3
CASSENRQASHDGTEAFF	TRBV6-2/TRBV6-3	TRBJ1-1
CASKEQGAEKLFF	TRBV19	TRBJ1-4
CATSDPGDRGGNEQFF	TRBV24-1	TRBJ2-1
CASSGVPGQVQQGGYTF	TRBV5-4	TRBJ1-2
CASSSRPLGSDEQYF	TRBV5-1	TRBJ2-7
CASSPDAPGGWETQYF	TRBV3-1/TRBV3-2	TRBJ2-5
CASRGAGSQPQHF	TRBV6-5	TRBJ1-5
CASNLRNTEAFF	TRBV5-8	TRBJ1-1
CASSHLWKGDAGELFF	TRBV3-1/TRBV3-2	TRBJ2-2
CASSVASDLRETQYF	TRBV28	TRBJ2-5
CASSELSDQVFF	TRBV2	TRBJ1-4
CSASNPRTSGYNEQFF	TRBV20-1	TRBJ2-1
CASSQAGISTQYF	TRBV4-2	TRBJ2-3
CASSLARYEQYF	TRBV7-2	TRBJ2-7